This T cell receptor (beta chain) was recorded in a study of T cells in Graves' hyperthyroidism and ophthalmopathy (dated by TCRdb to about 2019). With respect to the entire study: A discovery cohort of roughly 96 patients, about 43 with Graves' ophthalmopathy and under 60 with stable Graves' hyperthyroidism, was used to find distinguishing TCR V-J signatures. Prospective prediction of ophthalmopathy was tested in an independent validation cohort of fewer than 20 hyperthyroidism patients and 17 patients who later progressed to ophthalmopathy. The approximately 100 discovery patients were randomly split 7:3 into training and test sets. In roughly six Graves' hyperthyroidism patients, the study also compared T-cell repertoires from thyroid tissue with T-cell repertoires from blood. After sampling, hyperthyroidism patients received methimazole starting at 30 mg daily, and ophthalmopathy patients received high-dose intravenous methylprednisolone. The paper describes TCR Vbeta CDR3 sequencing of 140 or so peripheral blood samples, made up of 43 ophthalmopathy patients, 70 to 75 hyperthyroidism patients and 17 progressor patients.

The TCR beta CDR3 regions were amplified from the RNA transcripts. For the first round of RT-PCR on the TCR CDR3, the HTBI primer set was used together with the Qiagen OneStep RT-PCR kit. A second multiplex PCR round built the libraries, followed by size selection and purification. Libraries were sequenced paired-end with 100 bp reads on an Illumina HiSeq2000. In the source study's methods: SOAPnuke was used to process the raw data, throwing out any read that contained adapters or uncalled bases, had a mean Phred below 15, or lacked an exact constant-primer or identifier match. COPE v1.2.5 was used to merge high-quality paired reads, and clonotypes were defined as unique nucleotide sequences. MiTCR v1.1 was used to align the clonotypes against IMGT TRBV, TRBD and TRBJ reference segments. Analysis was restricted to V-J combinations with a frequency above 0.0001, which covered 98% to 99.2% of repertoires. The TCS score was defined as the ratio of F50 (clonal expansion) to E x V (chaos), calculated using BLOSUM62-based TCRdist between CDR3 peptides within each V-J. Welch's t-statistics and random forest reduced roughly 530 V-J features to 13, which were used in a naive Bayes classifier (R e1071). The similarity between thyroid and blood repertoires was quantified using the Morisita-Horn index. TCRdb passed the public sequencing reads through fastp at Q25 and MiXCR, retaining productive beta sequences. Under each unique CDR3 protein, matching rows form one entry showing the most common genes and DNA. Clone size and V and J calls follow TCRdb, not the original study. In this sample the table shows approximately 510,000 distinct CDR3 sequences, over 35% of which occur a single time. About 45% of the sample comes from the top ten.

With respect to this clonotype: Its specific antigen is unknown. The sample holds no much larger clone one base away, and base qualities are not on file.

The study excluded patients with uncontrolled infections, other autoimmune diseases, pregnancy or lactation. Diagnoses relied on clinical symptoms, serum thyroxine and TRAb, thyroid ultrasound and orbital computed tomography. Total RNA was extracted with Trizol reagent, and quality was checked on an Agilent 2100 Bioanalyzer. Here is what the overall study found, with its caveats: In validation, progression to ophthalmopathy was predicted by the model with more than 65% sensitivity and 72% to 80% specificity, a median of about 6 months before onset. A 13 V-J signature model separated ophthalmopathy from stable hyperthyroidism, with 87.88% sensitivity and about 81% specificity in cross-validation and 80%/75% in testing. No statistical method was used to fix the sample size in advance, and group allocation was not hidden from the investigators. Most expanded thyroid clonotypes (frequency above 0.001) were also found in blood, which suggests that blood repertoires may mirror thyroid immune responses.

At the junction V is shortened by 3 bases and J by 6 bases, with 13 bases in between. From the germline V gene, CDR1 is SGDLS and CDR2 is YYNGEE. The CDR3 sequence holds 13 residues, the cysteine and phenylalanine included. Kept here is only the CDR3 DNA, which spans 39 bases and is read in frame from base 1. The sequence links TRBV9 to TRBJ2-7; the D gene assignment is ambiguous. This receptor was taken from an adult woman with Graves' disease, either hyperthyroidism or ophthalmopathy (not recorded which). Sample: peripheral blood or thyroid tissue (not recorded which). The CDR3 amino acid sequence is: CASSGGPNLEQYF. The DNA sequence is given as TGTGCCAGCAGCGGCGGCCCGAACCTCGAGCAGTACTTC. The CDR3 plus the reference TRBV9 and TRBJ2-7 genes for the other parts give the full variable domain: DSGVTQTPKHLITATGQRVTLRCSPRSGDLSVYWYQQSLDQGLQFLIQYYNGEERAKGNILERFSAQQFPDLHSELNLSSLELGDSALYFCASSGGPNLEQYFGPGTRLTVT.